This passage covers 3 T cell receptor beta chains from one sample sequenced in a study of blood T cell repertoires in COVID-19. Sequencing used immunoSEQ multiplex PCR; TCRdb keeps in-frame clones, though not all of them. Among around 87,000 clones listed, around four fifths were seen once. What was sequenced was peripheral blood. These receptors were taken from a human donor in a cohort sampled during active COVID-19.

V usage is TRBV11-2 and J usage is TRBJ2-7; D is unresolved. V was shortened by 1 base and J by 0 bases, with 7 bases between the two germline ends. From germline, CDR1 is SGHAT and CDR2 FQNNGV. The CDR3 spans 14 residues. Here the CDR3 reads CASSLVAGSYEQYF. The CDR3 region has the DNA TGTGCCAGCAGCTTAGTTGCCGGCTCCTACGAGCAGTACTTC.

CDR3: CASSAGLADEQFF. The CDR3 DNA follows: TGTGCCAGCAGCGCAGGACTAGCGGATGAGCAGTTCTTC. This sequence joins TRBV9 and TRBJ2-1; 10 bases agree with TRBD2. CDR3 length: 13 residues. After removal of 3 bases from V and 8 bases from J, the junction contained 2 bases not matched to a gene. Germline V lookup: CDR1 SGDLS, CDR2 YYNGEE.

The V gene is TRBV5-5, the J gene TRBJ1-4; D is perhaps TRBD1 (5 bases). CDR1 SGHKS and CDR2 YYEKEE come from the germline V gene (reference sequence). The CDR3 is 17 amino acids. V lost 0 bases and J 3 bases, leaving 15 bases between the germline ends. CDR3 in amino acids: CASSLAGPQVPNEKLFF. The DNA of the CDR3 is TGTGCCAGCAGCTTGGCCGGGCCACAGGTCCCTAATGAAAAACTGTTTTTT.